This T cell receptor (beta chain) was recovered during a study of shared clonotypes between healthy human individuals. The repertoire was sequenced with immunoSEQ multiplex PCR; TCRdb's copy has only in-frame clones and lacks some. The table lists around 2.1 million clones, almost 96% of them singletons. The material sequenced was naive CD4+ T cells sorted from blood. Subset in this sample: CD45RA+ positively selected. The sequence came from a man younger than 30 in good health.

The CDR3 sequence: CASTLGTANSPLHF. CDR3 nucleotide sequence: TGTGCCAGCACCCTGGGGACAGCGAATTCACCCCTCCACTTT. The chain employs TRBV28 and TRBJ1-6; 7 bases are a match to TRBD1. CDR3 length equals 14 residues. After removal of 7 bases from V and 7 bases from J, the junction contained 7 bases not matched to a gene. Germline CDR1 is MDHEN and CDR2 is SYDVKM.